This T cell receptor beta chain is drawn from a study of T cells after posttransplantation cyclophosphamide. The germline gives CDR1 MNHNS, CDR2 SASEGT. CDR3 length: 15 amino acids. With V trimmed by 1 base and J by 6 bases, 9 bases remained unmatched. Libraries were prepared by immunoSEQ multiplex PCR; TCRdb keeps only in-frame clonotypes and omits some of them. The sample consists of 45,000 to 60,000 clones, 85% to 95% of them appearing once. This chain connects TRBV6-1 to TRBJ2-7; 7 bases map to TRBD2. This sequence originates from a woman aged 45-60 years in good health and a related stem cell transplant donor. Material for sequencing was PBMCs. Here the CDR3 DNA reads TGTGCCAGCAGTGAAGTTCTGGCGGGAGTCCCCGAGCAGTACTTC. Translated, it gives CASSEVLAGVPEQYF.